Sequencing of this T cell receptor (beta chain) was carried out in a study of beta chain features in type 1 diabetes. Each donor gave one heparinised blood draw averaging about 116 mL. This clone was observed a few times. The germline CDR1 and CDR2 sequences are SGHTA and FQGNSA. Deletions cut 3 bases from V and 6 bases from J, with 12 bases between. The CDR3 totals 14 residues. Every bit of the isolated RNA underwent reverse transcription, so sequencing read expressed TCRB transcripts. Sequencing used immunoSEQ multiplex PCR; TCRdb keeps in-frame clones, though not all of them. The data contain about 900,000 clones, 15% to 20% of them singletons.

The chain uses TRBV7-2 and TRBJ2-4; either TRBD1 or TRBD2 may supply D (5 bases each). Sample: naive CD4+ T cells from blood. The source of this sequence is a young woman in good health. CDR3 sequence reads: CASSLGQGVNIQYF. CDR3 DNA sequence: TGTGCCAGCAGCTTGGGTCAGGGAGTAAACATTCAGTACTTC.